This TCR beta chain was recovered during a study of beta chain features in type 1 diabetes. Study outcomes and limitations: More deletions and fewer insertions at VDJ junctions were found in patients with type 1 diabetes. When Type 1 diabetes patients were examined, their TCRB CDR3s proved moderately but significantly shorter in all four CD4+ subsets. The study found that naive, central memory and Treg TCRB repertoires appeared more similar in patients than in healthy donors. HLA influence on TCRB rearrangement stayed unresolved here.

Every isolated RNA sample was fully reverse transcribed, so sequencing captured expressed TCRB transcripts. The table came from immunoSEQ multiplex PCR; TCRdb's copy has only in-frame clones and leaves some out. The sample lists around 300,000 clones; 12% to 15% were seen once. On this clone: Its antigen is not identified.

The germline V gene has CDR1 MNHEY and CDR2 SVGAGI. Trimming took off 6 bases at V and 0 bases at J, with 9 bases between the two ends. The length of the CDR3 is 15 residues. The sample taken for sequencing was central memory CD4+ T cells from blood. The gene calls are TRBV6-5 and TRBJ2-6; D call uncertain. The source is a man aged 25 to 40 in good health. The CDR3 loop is CASSRRRSGANVLTF. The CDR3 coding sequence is TGTGCCAGCAGCCGCCGCCGCTCTGGGGCCAACGTCCTGACTTTC.